Listed here are 27 T cell receptor beta chains from one sample, sequenced in a study of blood T cell repertoires in COVID-19 (dated by TCRdb to 2020 to 2022). Receptors were amplified or captured by the immunoSEQ multiplex PCR assay. TCRdb retrieved this table from immuneACCESS and kept in-frame rearrangements only. Not all clones are present; in checked studies, unresolved V genes account for under half, and no reason is known for the remainder. The table for this sample lists fewer than 200,000 clones; around four fifths of them were counted only once. The ten largest clones capture 2.5% to 3% of the sample. The sequencing sample was made of peripheral blood. The receptors derive from a man between 65 and 79 years old with acute or convalescent COVID-19.

The chain carries TRBV6-5 and TRBJ2-1, with 8 nucleotides matching TRBD2. The CDR3 extends over 15 amino acids. V dropped 2 bases and J dropped 9; count of bases not matched to a gene: 9. Germline V gives CDR1 MNHEY, CDR2 SVGAGI. This CDR3 is CASSYPRGGAGEQFF. CDR3 in DNA: TGTGCCAGCAGTTACCCCCGGGGGGGAGCGGGTGAGCAGTTCTTC.

The chain couples TRBV7-2 to TRBJ2-3, with 11 bases matching TRBD2. J gave up 4 bases and V 2 bases, and 5 bases lay outside the gene matches. The CDR3 contains 16 residues. The germline gives CDR1 SGHTA, CDR2 FQGNSA. The CDR3 reads CASSLSSGGGADTQYF. The CDR3 nucleotides are TGTGCCAGCAGCTTAAGTAGCGGGGGGGGTGCAGATACGCAGTATTTT. Full variable domain (missing parts from reference TRBV7-2 and TRBJ2-3): GAGVSQSPSNKVTEKGKDVELRCDPISGHTALYWYRQSLGQGLEFLIYFQGNSAPDKSGLPSDRFSAERTGGSVSTLTIQRTQQEDSAVYLCASSLSSGGGADTQYFGPGTRLTVL.

The rearrangement joins TRBV7-9 to TRBJ2-7, with 9 nucleotides matching TRBD1. CDR1 is SEHNR, CDR2 FQNEAQ, per germline (reference sequence). V lost 5 bases to trimming and J lost 5 bases; unmatched junction nucleotides: 7. This CDR3 is 14 amino acids long. In DNA form, the CDR3 reads TGTGCCAGCAGCCCACGGACAGGGGTGAACGAGCAGTACTTC. Translated, it gives CASSPRTGVNEQYF.

This sequence joins TRBV6-1 and TRBJ1-1; tentatively, D is TRBD1 (6 bases). Germline CDR1 is MNHNS and CDR2 is SASEGT. V was shortened by 0 bases and J by 4 bases, with 9 bases between the two germline ends. CDR3 length: 14 amino acids. The CDR3 loop is CASSEARGVTEAFF. The CDR3 DNA is TGTGCCAGCAGTGAAGCCAGGGGAGTCACTGAAGCTTTCTTT.

The J gene is TRBJ2-7, the V gene TRBV21-1; the D call in the table, TRBD1, was not verified against the DNA. TRBV21-1 is annotated as a pseudogene. The CDR3 is 15 residues long. The CDR3 is CASTLRTAWGMEQYF. CDR3 sequence (DNA): TGTGCCAGCACCTTACGGACAGCTTGGGGTATGGAGCAGTACTTC.

The V gene is TRBV4-1, the J gene TRBJ2-3, with a tentative D call TRBD2 (6 bases). The CDR3 covers 15 residues. The V gene lost 0 bases and the J gene lost 3 bases, with 10 bases spanning the gap. Germline V gives CDR1 MGHRA, CDR2 YSYEKL. For the CDR3, the DNA is TGCGCCAGCAGCCAAGACGGACTATTAACAGATACGCAGTATTTT. Protein product: CASSQDGLLTDTQYF.

This chain connects TRBV5-1 to TRBJ1-2, with 9 bases aligning to TRBD1. The length of the CDR3 is 16 residues. With V trimmed by 6 bases and J by 0 bases, 9 bases remained unmatched. Looked up from germline, CDR1 is SGHRS and CDR2 is YFSETQ. The CDR3 coding sequence is TGCGCCAGCACCCTGGACAGGGGAGAAGCTAACTATGGCTACACCTTC. Its protein product is CASTLDRGEANYGYTF.

The CDR3 coding sequence is TGTGCCAGCAGCTCTCAGGGGAGCTCCTACGAGCAGTACTTC. This gives the protein CASSSQGSSYEQYF. The rearrangement links TRBV5-4 to TRBJ2-7; D is perhaps TRBD1 (6 bases). The CDR3 has 14 residues. Germline values: CDR1 SGHNT, CDR2 YYREEE (reference sequence). The ends were cut back, 3 bases at V and 0 bases at J, with 10 bases in the middle.

As DNA, the CDR3 is TGTGCCAGCAGTTTCACCGGGACATCGACCGGGGAGCTGTTTTTT. It encodes CASSFTGTSTGELFF. The chain employs TRBV27 and TRBJ2-2, with D tentatively TRBD1 (6 bases). The germline V and J ends were trimmed by 3 bases and 5 bases, with 13 bases remaining between them. The CDR3 loop spans 15 amino acids. Looked up from germline, CDR1 is MNHEY and CDR2 is SMNVEV (reference sequence).

V gene TRBV19 combines with J gene TRBJ1-3, with 8 bases identical to TRBD1. V lost 4 bases and J lost 4; bases outside the gene matches: 3. Germline V gene lookup returns CDR1 LNHDA and CDR2 SQIVND (reference sequence). This CDR3 region has 14 residues. The CDR3 loop reads CASSTQGAGNTIYF. CDR3 sequence (DNA): TGTGCCAGTAGTACCCAGGGGGCAGGAAACACCATATATTTT. Variable domain in full (rest from reference TRBV19 and TRBJ1-3): DGGITQSPKYLFRKEGQNVTLSCEQNLNHDAMYWYRQDPGQGLRLIYYSQIVNDFQKGDIAEGYSVSREKKESFPLTVTSAQKNPTAFYLCASSTQGAGNTIYFGEGSWLTVV.

The CDR3 region is CASSEDAGGPFEQFF. DNA for the CDR3: TGTGCCAGCAGTGAAGACGCGGGGGGGCCCTTTGAGCAGTTCTTC. The chain carries TRBV6-1 and TRBJ2-1, with TRBD2 matching 9 bases. Trimming at V came to 1 base and at J to 9 bases, leaving 7 bases not matched to a gene. This CDR3 is 15 amino acids long. Germline lookup yields CDR1 MNHNS and CDR2 SASEGT.

This clone was seen at least ten times. V is TRBV14 and J is TRBJ1-2, with TRBD1 matching over 8 bases. J lost 8 bases, V lost 2 bases, and 7 bases had no gene match. This CDR3 contains 14 residues. The germline V gene has CDR1 SGHDN and CDR2 FVKESK. DNA of the CDR3: TGTGCCAGCAGCCAATACACAGGGGGATTCGGCTACACCTTC. This sequence encodes CASSQYTGGFGYTF.

This chain links TRBV5-4 with TRBJ2-5, with 8 bases fitting TRBD1. Germline CDR1 reads SGHNT; CDR2 reads YYREEE (reference sequence). CDR3 length: 13 amino acids. J was trimmed by 5 bases and V by 7 bases; bases with no gene match: 7. The CDR3 reads CASSAGGTETQYF. Written as DNA, the CDR3 is TGTGCCAGCTCGGCAGGGGGCACGGAGACCCAGTACTTC.

The V and J genes are TRBV6-5 and TRBJ2-1, with TRBD1 as a possible D gene (6 bases). The CDR3 has 13 amino acids. V gave up 6 bases and J gave up 9 bases, with 15 bases separating them. Germline V CDR1 and CDR2: MNHEY, SVGAGI. For the CDR3, the DNA is TGTGCCAGCAGGCTGGACAGATGGAGTGAGCAGTTCTTC. Translated: CASRLDRWSEQFF.

The gene calls are TRBV7-8 and TRBJ2-2; 7 nucleotides line up with TRBD1. The V gene end was trimmed by 8 bases and the J gene end by 7 bases; junction bases not matched to a gene: 13. The germline V gene has CDR1 SGHVS and CDR2 FQNEAQ. This CDR3 has 15 amino acids. CDR3 in amino acids: CASSETGSVVGELFF. The CDR3 DNA reads TGTGCCAGCTCTGAGACAGGGAGCGTTGTCGGGGAGCTGTTTTTT.

The V call is TRBV4-3, the J call TRBJ2-3; 7 nucleotides match TRBD2. The germline V gene has CDR1 LGHNA and CDR2 YSLEER. The CDR3 length is 18 residues. The V gene end was trimmed by 1 base and the J gene end by 0 bases; junction bases not matched to a gene: 10. The CDR3 region is CASSQARGGSSSTDTQYF. Written as DNA, the CDR3 is TGCGCCAGCAGCCAAGCCCGAGGCGGGAGCTCTAGCACAGATACGCAGTATTTT.

The rearrangement joins TRBV5-6 to TRBJ1-4, with 8 bases aligning to TRBD1. This CDR3 spans 14 amino acids. Germline V gene data show CDR1 as SGHDT and CDR2 as YYEEEE. With V trimmed by 4 bases and J by 7 bases, 6 bases remained unmatched. The CDR3 reads CASSGGQGAEKLFF. As DNA, the CDR3 is TGTGCCAGCAGCGGCGGACAGGGCGCTGAAAAACTGTTTTTT.

Only one count was recorded for this clone. The rearrangement uses TRBV5-1 and TRBJ1-6; 7 positions agree with TRBD1. The V segment lost 4 bases and the J segment 0 bases; nucleotides outside the gene matches: 10. CDR1 SGHRS and CDR2 YFSETQ come from the germline V gene. This CDR3 has 18 amino acids. The CDR3 coding sequence is TGCGCCAGCAGCACCTGGGACAGTTCTAGCTCCTATAATTCACCCCTCCACTTT. This translates into CASSTWDSSSSYNSPLHF.

The chain recombines TRBV24-1 with TRBJ2-1; weak D call: TRBD1 (6 bases). The CDR3 spans 13 residues. Looked up from germline, CDR1 is KGHDR and CDR2 is SFDVKD. V shed 10 bases and J shed 6 bases, with 15 bases lying between them. CDR3 residues: CATRGWGPNEQFF. The CDR3 DNA reads as TGTGCCACGCGTGGATGGGGGCCCAATGAGCAGTTCTTC.

This chain uses TRBV5-1 with TRBJ2-1, with D maybe TRBD2 (5 bases). The ends were cut back, 3 bases at V and 2 bases at J, with 9 bases in the middle. The CDR3 contains 14 residues. The V gene's germline CDR1 is SGHRS and CDR2 YFSETQ. The CDR3 coding sequence is TGCGCCAGCAGCTCGACTATACCCTACAATGAGCAGTTCTTC. Its translation: CASSSTIPYNEQFF.

The V and J genes are TRBV7-9 and TRBJ2-5; 10 nucleotides line up with TRBD2. Per the germline V gene, CDR1 is SEHNR and CDR2 is FQNEAQ (reference sequence). V trimming: 3 bases; J trimming: 2 bases; junction bases outside the gene matches: 3. The CDR3 length is 15 residues. CDR3 in DNA: TGTGCCAGCAGCTTCCAACTAGCGGGGCAAGAGACCCAGTACTTC. This codes for CASSFQLAGQETQYF.

The chain is built from TRBV5-4 and TRBJ2-5, with TRBD1 identical over 11 bases. V lost 1 base, J lost 4 bases, and 6 bases stayed unmatched. CDR1 is SGHNT, CDR2 YYREEE, per germline (reference sequence). CDR3 length: 16 residues. The CDR3 nucleotides are TGTGCCAGCAGCTTGACCGGGACAGGGGGAGGAGAGACCCAGTACTTC. This translates into CASSLTGTGGGETQYF.

The CDR3, as DNA: TGTGCCAGCAATCCCAGACTAGCGGGAGTCGGGGAGCAGTACTTC. This translates into CASNPRLAGVGEQYF. The V and J genes are TRBV6-5 and TRBJ2-7; 12 positions agree with TRBD2. This CDR3 has 15 residues. Germline CDR1 is MNHEY and CDR2 is SVGAGI. Germline trimming cut 7 bases from V and 7 bases from J; bases unmatched to any gene: 11.

This chain uses TRBV5-1 with TRBJ2-5; the D gene is possibly TRBD1 (5 bases). Germline V gene lookup returns CDR1 SGHRS and CDR2 YFSETQ. V was cut by 0 bases and J by 5 bases, with 8 bases left in between. CDR3 length: 13 residues. The CDR3 spells CASSLGAGETQYF. CDR3 in DNA: TGCGCCAGCAGCTTGGGCGCAGGGGAGACCCAGTACTTC.

This clone was counted a few times. The genes are TRBV7-2 and TRBJ2-1; weak D call: TRBD1 (6 bases). The ends were cut back, 2 bases at V and 5 bases at J, with 16 bases in the middle. The germline gives CDR1 SGHTA, CDR2 FQGNSA. This CDR3 comprises 16 residues. CDR3 nucleotides: TGTGCCAGCAGCTTAAGTCGGCGGCAGGGGAACAATGAGCAGTTCTTC. Its translation: CASSLSRRQGNNEQFF. Full variable domain (remainder filled in from reference TRBV7-2 and TRBJ2-1): GAGVSQSPSNKVTEKGKDVELRCDPISGHTALYWYRQSLGQGLEFLIYFQGNSAPDKSGLPSDRFSAERTGGSVSTLTIQRTQQEDSAVYLCASSLSRRQGNNEQFFGPGTRLTVL.

V gene TRBV19 combines with J gene TRBJ1-2; 7 bases are a match to TRBD1. Germline CDR1 and CDR2: LNHDA and SQIVND (reference sequence). The V segment lost 0 bases and the J segment 6 bases; nucleotides outside the gene matches: 13. CDR3 length: 17 amino acids. The CDR3 protein is CASSIDRLGVRGDGYTF. The CDR3 DNA follows: TGTGCCAGTAGTATAGATCGCCTTGGGGTCAGGGGGGATGGCTACACCTTC.

The V gene is TRBV19, the J gene TRBJ2-7, with D perhaps matching TRBD2 (5 bases). Trimming removed 1 base from V and 6 bases from J, with 10 bases in between. The CDR3 has 13 residues. The germline gives CDR1 LNHDA, CDR2 SQIVND (reference sequence). CDR3 sequence: CASSIAPEGEQYF. DNA for the CDR3: TGTGCCAGTAGTATAGCTCCCGAGGGCGAGCAGTACTTC.